This TCR beta chain was sequenced during a study of spatial heterogeneity in lung cancer. TCR cDNA molecules each carried a unique molecular identifier. TCRdb called the 5' RACE reads again in MiXCR, with one record for every CDR3 protein. Of 2,500 to 4,000 distinct CDR3 sequences in the sample, about 9.4% were seen once. This clonotype was seen once. Trimming stripped 1 base from V and 0 bases from J, with 13 bases between. The CDR3 is made up of 16 amino acids. Time point: sample taken at primary tumor resection. The donors were fewer than 80 patients with non-small cell lung cancer that was early-stage and untreated. Whole RNA from tumor, nontumor lung or frozen PBMC was sequenced unsorted.

V usage is TRBV12-3 or TRBV12-4 and J usage is TRBJ2-7; the D call may be TRBD1 or TRBD2 (5 bases each). The origin of this receptor is a male donor with early-stage non-small cell lung cancer. The specimen comprised normal lung tissue next to the tumor, sampled at surgery. The CDR3, as DNA: TGTGCCAGCAGTTTAGGTCGGATTGGGACCTCCTACGAGCAGTACTTC. Translated, it gives CASSLGRIGTSYEQYF.